These 20 T cell receptor beta chains were sequenced from one sample in a study of OX40 agonist ivuxolimab in advanced cancers. The assay was immunoSEQ multiplex PCR, and TCRdb's table has in-frame clones only and misses some. Among approximately 160,000 clones listed, 85% to 95% were seen once. Sequences were derived from CD4+ or CD8+ T cells sorted from blood, sampled in a trial of the OX40 agonist ivuxolimab. The receptors stem from an adult with an advanced solid tumor such as melanoma, head and neck, liver or kidney cancer.

This clone was seen only once. This chain joins TRBV28 and TRBJ1-1; possible D gene TRBD1, 6 bases. Germline-derived CDR1 and CDR2 are MDHEN and SYDVKM. This CDR3 has 13 residues. V shed 7 bases and J shed 5 bases, with 14 bases lying between them. Written as DNA, the CDR3 is TGTGCCAGCACCTCGGGAGGGGGGACTGAAGCTTTCTTT. Protein product: CASTSGGGTEAFF.

This chain uses TRBV4-1 with TRBJ2-3; 7 positions agree with TRBD1. Germline CDR1 and CDR2: MGHRA and YSYEKL. The junction had 7 bases not matched to a gene; V was cut back by 3 bases and J by 4 bases. The CDR3 extends over 15 amino acids. The CDR3 nucleotides read TGCGCCAGCAGCCACCCCGACAGGGTTTCAGATACGCAGTATTTT. Its protein is CASSHPDRVSDTQYF.

The chain carries TRBV28 and TRBJ2-1, with 10 bases lining up with TRBD1. The V gene's germline CDR1 is MDHEN and CDR2 SYDVKM. The V gene end was trimmed by 5 bases and the J gene end by 7 bases; junction bases not matched to a gene: 8. The CDR3 contains 15 residues. In nucleotides, the CDR3 is TGTGCCAGCAGTCCTCCGACAGGGGGCGGAAATGAGCAGTTCTTC. Protein product: CASSPPTGGGNEQFF.

This chain joins TRBV10-3 and TRBJ2-2; 9 nucleotides agree with TRBD1. V shed 4 bases, J shed 6 bases, and the junction held 3 bases outside the gene matches. Looked up from germline, CDR1 is ENHRY and CDR2 is SYGVKD. The CDR3 runs 14 residues. CDR3 sequence reads: CAISVQGAAGELFF. CDR3 bases: TGTGCCATCAGTGTACAGGGGGCGGCCGGGGAGCTGTTTTTT.

The DNA of the CDR3 is TGTGCCACCAGCAGAGAGGGACAGGGAGGCGAGACCCAGTACTTC. Translation: CATSREGQGGETQYF. The J gene is TRBJ2-5, the V gene TRBV15, with 9 bases fitting TRBD1. The junction had 4 bases not matched to a gene; V was cut back by 0 bases and J by 5 bases. CDR3 length equals 15 residues. Germline V CDR1 and CDR2: LNHNV, YYDKDF (reference sequence).

This rearrangement joins TRBV7-9 to TRBJ2-1; TRBD2 agrees at 12 bases. Looked up from germline, CDR1 is SEHNR and CDR2 is FQNEAQ (reference sequence). V was clipped by 5 bases and J by 4 bases; unmatched bases: 9. The CDR3 extends over 17 amino acids. CDR3 DNA: TGTGCCAGCAGCGGCCCGGGACTAGCGGGTTTATACAATGAGCAGTTCTTC. This codes for CASSGPGLAGLYNEQFF.

There are a few counts of this clone. The chain joins TRBV2 to TRBJ1-1; D is uncertain. CDR1 SNHLY and CDR2 FYNNEI come from the germline V gene. V lost 7 bases to trimming and J lost 2 bases, with 8 bases between them. The CDR3 length is 12 residues. The CDR3 nucleotides are TGTGCCAGCATGTTGACCAACACTGAAGCTTTCTTT. It yields the protein CASMLTNTEAFF.

This chain uses TRBV27 with TRBJ1-1; 7 nucleotides agree with TRBD1. CDR1 MNHEY and CDR2 SMNVEV come from the germline V gene (reference sequence). The CDR3 extends over 14 amino acids. After removal of 8 bases from V and 1 base from J, the junction contained 7 bases not matched to a gene. The CDR3 nucleotides read TGTGCCAGCGGGCACTGGGACAGGAACACTGAAGCTTTCTTT. Protein product: CASGHWDRNTEAFF.

This chain connects TRBV18 to TRBJ1-2; D call uncertain. Trimming removed 5 bases from V and 0 bases from J, with 13 bases in between. The CDR3 extends over 15 amino acids. In germline, CDR1 is KGHSH, CDR2 LQKENI. As DNA, the CDR3 is TGTGCCAGCTCATTTCAGGAGCAAGCTAACTATGGCTACACCTTC. Its translation is CASSFQEQANYGYTF.

This rearrangement joins TRBV28 to TRBJ1-3, with 8 nucleotides matching TRBD1. CDR3 length: 14 residues. The germline V gene encodes CDR1 MDHEN and CDR2 SYDVKM. Trimming at V came to 7 bases and at J to 1 base, leaving 3 bases not matched to a gene. CDR3 sequence (DNA): TGTGCCAGCATCGACAGGGGATCTGGAAACACCATATATTTT. Translating gives CASIDRGSGNTIYF.

The chain recombines TRBV13 with TRBJ2-1; tentatively, D is TRBD1 (5 bases). The germline gives CDR1 PRHDT, CDR2 FYEKMQ (reference sequence). CDR3 length equals 14 residues. The ends were cut back, 0 bases at V and 2 bases at J, with 5 bases in the middle. CDR3 loop: CASSLGDTYNEQFF. CDR3 nucleotides: TGTGCCAGCAGCTTAGGGGACACCTACAATGAGCAGTTCTTC.

The chain links TRBV6-1 to TRBJ1-5; no firm D call. Trimming took 2 bases from V and 3 from J, leaving 17 bases between them. Germline lookup yields CDR1 MNHNS and CDR2 SASEGT. The CDR3 spans 17 residues. CDR3 nucleotide sequence: TGTGCCAGCAGTGAACATGGAACGGGAGGAACCAATCAGCCCCAGCATTTT. Translated: CASSEHGTGGTNQPQHF.

The chain carries TRBV5-1 and TRBJ1-1, with 11 nucleotides matching TRBD1. J was trimmed by 0 bases and V by 2 bases; bases with no gene match: 3. The CDR3 sequence is 16 residues long. Germline V CDR1 and CDR2: SGHRS, YFSETQ. The CDR3 sequence is CASSFRDRGVNTEAFF. The CDR3 nucleotides are TGCGCCAGCAGCTTCCGGGACAGGGGGGTGAACACTGAAGCTTTCTTT. Drawing the rest from reference TRBV5-1 and TRBJ1-1, the complete variable domain is KAGVTQTPRYLIKTRGQQVTLSCSPISGHRSVSWYQQTPGQGLQFLFEYFSETQRNKGNFPGRFSGRQFSNSRSEMNVSTLELGDSALYLCASSFRDRGVNTEAFFGQGTRLTVV.

The J gene is TRBJ1-1, the V gene TRBV6-5; D remains unclear. The ends were cut back, 4 bases at V and 10 bases at J, with 22 bases in the middle. This CDR3 has 15 residues. Germline CDR1 reads MNHEY; CDR2 reads SVGAGI. DNA of the CDR3: TGTGCCAGCAGTTCACAGCGAACGCCCCCCATTGGAGCTTTCTTT. It translates to CASSSQRTPPIGAFF.

The genes are TRBV21-1 and TRBJ2-3; the table's D call, TRBD1, was not checked against the DNA. TRBV21-1 is a listed pseudogene. This CDR3 region has 15 residues. CDR3 coding DNA: TGTGCCGGCCCCCTCGGGCAGGGAAGATTGGATACGCAGTATTTT. Its protein product is CAGPLGQGRLDTQYF.

The rearrangement uses TRBV5-1 and TRBJ2-3, with 9 bases fitting TRBD1. Germline V CDR1 and CDR2: SGHRS, YFSETQ. Trimming removed 8 bases from V and 5 bases from J; junction bases left unmatched: 12. The CDR3 has 15 residues. The CDR3 spells CASHATGGWGDTQYF. The DNA for the CDR3 is TGCGCCAGTCATGCAACAGGGGGCTGGGGAGATACGCAGTATTTT.

This clone was counted once. The rearrangement joins TRBV20-1 to TRBJ2-5; D is ambiguous. The V and J ends lost 3 bases and 3 bases respectively, with 2 bases between them. The CDR3 is made up of 10 amino acids. Germline V gene sequence: CDR1 DFQATT, CDR2 SNEGSKA (reference sequence). The CDR3 reads CSAREETQYF. In nucleotides, the CDR3 is TGCAGTGCTAGGGAAGAGACCCAGTACTTC.

The chain has TRBV5-1 and TRBJ2-5; maybe TRBD2 (6 bases). V shed 3 bases and J shed 0 bases, with 9 bases lying between them. Germline loops: CDR1 SGHRS, CDR2 YFSETQ. CDR3 length: 14 amino acids. The CDR3 loop is CASSSGENQETQYF. The CDR3 nucleotides read TGCGCCAGCAGCTCGGGGGAGAACCAAGAGACCCAGTACTTC.

The rearrangement uses TRBV6-1 and TRBJ2-7; a weak D match, TRBD1 (6 bases). Trimming took off 5 bases at V and 1 base at J, with 12 bases between the two ends. There are 14 residues in the CDR3. Germline CDR1 and CDR2: MNHNS and SASEGT. CDR3 sequence (DNA): TGTGCCAGCAGTCGTCTAACAGGGTCCTACGAGCAGTACTTC. This sequence encodes CASSRLTGSYEQYF.

The rearrangement uses TRBV25-1 and TRBJ1-5; D unresolved. With 4 bases removed from V and 5 bases from J, the gap between germline ends came to 9 bases. Per germline, CDR1 MGHDK and CDR2 SYGVNS. This CDR3 region has 13 residues. CDR3 DNA: TGTGCCAGCAGTGGTACGGAGTATCAGCCCCAGCATTTT. Amino acid sequence: CASSGTEYQPQHF.